This T cell receptor (beta chain) was sequenced in a study of CD8 T cells in ankylosing spondylitis (dated 2017 in TCRdb). As for the study more broadly: To find TCR variants linked to disease, the study profiled T cell receptor beta repertoires in ankylosing spondylitis patients and healthy donors. Samples of peripheral blood were taken, and for ankylosing spondylitis patients, synovial fluid was collected as well. The whole study cohort included 95 to 130 healthy donors and 20 to 30 ankylosing spondylitis patients.

Sequenced using an Illumina HiSeq 2500. Quantitative 5'-RACE with molecular barcodes was used to prepare TCR beta libraries. In the authors' own workflow: A new computational method based on a probabilistic model of VDJ rearrangement was used to identify disease-linked TCR variants. Starting from the raw public reads, TCRdb applied fastp trimming at Q25, assembled clones with MiXCR and retained in-frame beta chains. Entries that share a CDR3 protein sequence are merged under the most common genes and DNA. Clone size and V and J calls follow TCRdb, not the original study. This sample lists 150,000 to 200,000 distinct CDR3 sequences; roughly 13% were detected once. Jointly, the top ten make up 11% of the sample. The study at large found these results: The disease-linked clones were reported as significantly enriched in matched synovial fluid samples from ankylosing spondylitis patients. Some of the motif variants had been reported before in the synovial fluid and blood of reactive arthritis patients, a finding that suggests common disease-initiation mechanisms. A TCR beta motif of several highly homologous amino acid variants appeared characteristic of blood from ankylosing spondylitis patients. The disease-linked clones showed a CD8+ phenotype and occurred at relatively low frequencies in peripheral blood.

Trimming costs V 8 bases and J 2 bases, and their ends lie 16 bases apart. The CDR3 starts with the cysteine, ends with the phenylalanine, and has 15 residues. This entry keeps only the CDR3 DNA: 45 bases, framed from base 1. This clonotype showed up many times. The clone's antigen remains unknown. There are no base qualities to consult, and no much larger clone falls within one base. The sequenced sample consisted of blood, either unsorted or a sorted T cell fraction (not recorded which). The chain joins TRBV12-3 or TRBV12-4 to TRBJ1-5, with a tentative D gene TRBD1 over 6 matching bases. The receptor was isolated from a female donor with ankylosing spondylitis or in good health (not recorded which). DNA sequence: TGTGCCAGCGGCTTCGTGGGGGGCGGCAATCAGCCCCAGCATTTT. It codes for CASGFVGGGNQPQHF.